The next 7 T cell receptor beta chains were all read from a single sample in a study of T cell repertoires in cytomegalovirus infection. One entry per CDR3 protein, called by TCRdb with MiXCR from the reads. In the table there are around 740,000 distinct CDR3 sequences, less than 40% of which are singletons. Specimen: PBMCs. Receptors were obtained from a human donor in good health (CMV status not recorded). Some clones in this sample may be carry-over from other donors' samples.

The CDR3 DNA sequence: TGTGCCAGTAAGCCAGGTAGCACAGATACGCAGTATTTT. As protein: CASKPGSTDTQYF. The gene calls are TRBV19 and TRBJ2-3; no firm D call. Trimming stripped 7 bases from V and 0 bases from J, with 8 bases between. Germline CDR1 reads LNHDA; CDR2 reads SQIVND (reference sequence). The CDR3 totals 13 residues.

The chain joins TRBV10-3 to TRBJ2-5, with D possibly called TRBD1 or TRBD2 (6 bases each). V lost 2 bases, J lost 4 bases, and 17 bases lay in between. There are 16 residues in the CDR3. The germline gives CDR1 ENHRY, CDR2 SYGVKD. The CDR3: CAISELYPGAGETQYF. CDR3 nucleotide sequence: TGTGCCATCAGTGAGCTTTATCCGGGGGCGGGAGAGACCCAGTACTTC.

This sequence joins TRBV12-3 or TRBV12-4 and TRBJ1-2; 9 bases fit TRBD1. The CDR3 is made up of 16 amino acids. After removal of 4 bases from V and 6 bases from J, the junction contained 12 bases not matched to a gene. The CDR3 loop is CASSWYRTGEENGYTF. The CDR3 nucleotides read TGTGCCAGCAGTTGGTACAGGACAGGGGAGGAAAATGGCTACACCTTC.

The genes are TRBV4-3 and TRBJ1-1; no reliable D call. V was trimmed by 0 bases and J by 2 bases, leaving 7 bases between them. CDR1 and CDR2 (germline): LGHNA, YSLEER. The CDR3 sequence is 14 residues long. CDR3 loop: CASSQDPLNTEAFF. In DNA, the CDR3 is TGCGCCAGCAGCCAAGACCCCTTAAACACTGAAGCTTTCTTT.

There are a few counts of this clonotype. The chain couples TRBV2 to TRBJ2-7; D not certain. CDR1 and CDR2 (germline): SNHLY, FYNNEI. The CDR3 runs to 11 residues. Trimming shortened V by 8 bases and J by 3 bases, and 8 bases separated the two germline ends. The CDR3 spells CASEDRYEQYF. DNA of the CDR3: TGTGCCAGCGAAGACCGCTACGAGCAGTACTTC.

This clonotype is a singleton in its sample. The junction shows a germline mismatch at one end, possibly a read error. This chain joins TRBV28 and TRBJ2-7; the match to TRBD1 covers 7 bases. There are 14 residues in the CDR3. Germline V gene lookup returns CDR1 MDHEN and CDR2 SYDVKM. The CDR3 loop reads CATRPGQSSYEQSF. Here the CDR3 DNA reads TGTGCCACCCGTCCGGGACAGAGCTCCTACGAGCAGTCCTTC. Supplemented by reference TRBV28 and TRBJ2-7, the full variable domain reads DVKVTQSSRYLVKRTGEKVFLECVQDMDHENMFWYRQDPGLGLRLIYFSYDVKMKEKGDIPEGYSVSREKKERFSLILESASTNQTSMYLCATRPGQSSYEQSFGPGTRLTVT.

J is TRBJ1-1 and V is TRBV10-3; D remains ambiguous. CDR1 and CDR2 (germline): ENHRY, SYGVKD. The CDR3 is 13 amino acids. Trimming took 11 bases from V and 0 from J, leaving 13 bases between them. Written as DNA, the CDR3 is TGTGCCGTAGCAGGAGAAATGAACACTGAAGCTTTCTTT. Residues: CAVAGEMNTEAFF.